Sequencing of this T cell receptor (beta chain) was carried out in a study of chemoradiotherapy in HPV16-positive cancers. Some clones are missing from TCRdb's copy, which holds only in-frame ones; the method was immunoSEQ multiplex PCR. The sample has fewer than 40,000 clones, about 92% seen once; the top ten hold approximately 3.6%. The V end lost 10 bases, the J end lost 1 base, and 13 bases lay between the germline ends. Germline V gene lookup returns CDR1 SGHNT and CDR2 YYREEE (reference sequence). The length of the CDR3 is 13 residues. The rearrangement links TRBV5-4 to TRBJ2-3, with a tentative D call TRBD2 (6 bases). This specimen was blood, taken from a patient who underwent chemoradiotherapy. The source is a human donor with HPV-associated anogenital cancer. The DNA for the CDR3 is TGTGCCGCCGGGGTAGCGGGCACAGATACGCAGTATTTT. It translates to CAAGVAGTDTQYF.